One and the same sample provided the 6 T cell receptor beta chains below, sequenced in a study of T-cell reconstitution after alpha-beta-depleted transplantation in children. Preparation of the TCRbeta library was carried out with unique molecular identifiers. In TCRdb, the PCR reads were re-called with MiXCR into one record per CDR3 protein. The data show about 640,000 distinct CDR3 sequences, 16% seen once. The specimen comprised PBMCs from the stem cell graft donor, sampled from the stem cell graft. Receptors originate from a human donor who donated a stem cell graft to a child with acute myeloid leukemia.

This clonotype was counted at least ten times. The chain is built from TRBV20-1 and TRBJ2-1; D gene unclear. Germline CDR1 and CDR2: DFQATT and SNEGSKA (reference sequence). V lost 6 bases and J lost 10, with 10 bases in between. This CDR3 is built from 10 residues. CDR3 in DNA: TGCAGTGCCCGTCATAGGGAGCAGTTCTTC. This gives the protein CSARHREQFF.

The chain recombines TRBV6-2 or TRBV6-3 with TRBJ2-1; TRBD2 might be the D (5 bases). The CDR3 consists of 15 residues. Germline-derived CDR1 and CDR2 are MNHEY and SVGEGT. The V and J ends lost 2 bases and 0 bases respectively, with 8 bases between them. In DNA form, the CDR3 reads TGTGCCAGCAGTTACACCGGGGACTCCTACAATGAGCAGTTCTTC. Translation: CASSYTGDSYNEQFF.

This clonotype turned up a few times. DNA for the CDR3: TGTGCCAGCAGCTTAAGCCCCCGGTCCCCAGATACGCAGTATTTT. It translates to CASSLSPRSPDTQYF. The rearrangement uses TRBV7-2 and TRBJ2-3; the D is unclear. Trimming pared 2 bases from V and 4 bases from J, leaving 13 bases between. The CDR3 consists of 15 residues. CDR1 and CDR2 (germline): SGHTA, FQGNSA.

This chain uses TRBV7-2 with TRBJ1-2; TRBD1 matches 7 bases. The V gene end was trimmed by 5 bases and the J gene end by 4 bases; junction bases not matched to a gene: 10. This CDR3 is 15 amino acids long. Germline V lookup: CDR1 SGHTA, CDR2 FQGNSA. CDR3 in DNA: TGTGCCAGCAGCGCTTATGGACAGGCGGCCTATGGCTACACCTTC. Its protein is CASSAYGQAAYGYTF.

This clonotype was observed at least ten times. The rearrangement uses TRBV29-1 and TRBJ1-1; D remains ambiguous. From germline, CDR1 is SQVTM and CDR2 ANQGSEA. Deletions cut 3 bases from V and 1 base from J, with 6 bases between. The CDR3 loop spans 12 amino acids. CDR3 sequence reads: CSVDWGNTEAFF. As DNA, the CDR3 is TGCAGCGTTGATTGGGGGAACACTGAAGCTTTCTTT.

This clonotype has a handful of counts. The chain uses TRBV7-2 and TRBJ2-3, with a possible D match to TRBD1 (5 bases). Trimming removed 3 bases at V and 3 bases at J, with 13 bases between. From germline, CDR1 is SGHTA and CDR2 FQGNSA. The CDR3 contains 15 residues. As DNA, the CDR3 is TGTGCCAGCAGCTTCCCAGGGCACACAACAGATACGCAGTATTTT. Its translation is CASSFPGHTTDTQYF.